Below are 14 T cell receptor beta chains sequenced from a single sample in a study of cytomegalovirus exposure and HLA in healthy donors. The primer mix had 60 Vbeta and 13 Jbeta primers. Repertoires were generated with immunoSEQ multiplex PCR, while TCRdb's copy carries only in-frame clones and drops some. The sample has about 190,000 clones, roughly 77% seen once. The sample was PBMCs. These receptors came from a woman in her 30s in good health and CMV-seropositive.

The chain joins TRBV5-6 to TRBJ1-3; the D is unclear. The CDR3 runs 16 residues. Trimming left V 0 bases short and J 0 bases short, with 10 bases between. Germline V gene sequence: CDR1 SGHDT, CDR2 YYEEEE. CDR3 region: CASSLVAGASGNTIYF. In nucleotides, the CDR3 is TGTGCCAGCAGCTTGGTCGCAGGTGCCTCTGGAAACACCATATATTTT.

The V call is TRBV4-1, the J call TRBJ1-5; weak D call: TRBD1 (5 bases). Trimming stripped 4 bases from V and 0 bases from J, with 10 bases between. The CDR3 is 15 amino acids. Germline CDR1 and CDR2: MGHRA and YSYEKL. CDR3 DNA sequence: TGCGCCAGCAGCCCCAGGGACTATAGCAATCAGCCCCAGCATTTT. Amino acid sequence: CASSPRDYSNQPQHF.

The rearrangement links TRBV6-1 to TRBJ2-5, with 7 positions matching TRBD1. The germline CDR1 and CDR2 sequences are MNHNS and SASEGT. With V trimmed by 2 bases and J by 13 bases, 13 bases remained unmatched. The CDR3 spans 14 residues. The CDR3 nucleotides read TGTGCCAGCAGTGAATGGGGGCAGGGGGAAGCAAGGTACTTC. This gives the protein CASSEWGQGEARYF.

The V gene is TRBV18, the J gene TRBJ1-4; 11 positions agree with TRBD1. The CDR3 has 14 residues. J gave up 6 bases and V 4 bases, and 1 base lay outside the gene matches. CDR1 and CDR2 (germline): KGHSH, LQKENI. CDR3 nucleotides: TGTGCCAGCTCACTGGACAGGGGGCATGAAAAACTGTTTTTT. It yields the protein CASSLDRGHEKLFF.

This chain uses TRBV7-9 with TRBJ2-7, with 9 bases fitting TRBD2. The germline V gene has CDR1 SEHNR and CDR2 FQNEAQ (reference sequence). The CDR3 sequence is 14 residues long. V dropped 5 bases and J dropped 3; count of bases not matched to a gene: 5. The CDR3 protein is CASSGSGRNYEQYF. The CDR3 DNA reads as TGTGCCAGCAGCGGAAGCGGGAGGAACTACGAGCAGTACTTC.

This clone was counted only a few times. The chain joins TRBV5-5 to TRBJ2-7; D gene ambiguous. Germline V gene data show CDR1 as SGHKS and CDR2 as YYEKEE (reference sequence). Trimming took off 0 bases at V and 0 bases at J, with 10 bases between the two ends. The length of the CDR3 is 15 residues. This CDR3 reads CASSLEVGGSYEQYF. Written as DNA, the CDR3 is TGTGCCAGCAGCTTGGAGGTCGGCGGCTCCTACGAGCAGTACTTC.

This CDR3 reads CASRDLGSTNEKLFF. CDR3 DNA: TGTGCCAGTAGGGATCTGGGCAGCACGAATGAAAAACTGTTTTTT. The gene calls are TRBV19 and TRBJ1-4, with D unclear. In germline, CDR1 is LNHDA, CDR2 SQIVND (reference sequence). CDR3 length: 15 amino acids. Trimming pared 6 bases from V and 5 bases from J, leaving 16 bases between.

The CDR3 DNA sequence: TGTGCCAGCAGTCCCACTAGCGGGGGTGAGCAGTTCTTC. Residues: CASSPTSGGEQFF. The V and J genes are TRBV11-2 and TRBJ2-1; 11 nucleotides line up with TRBD2. Germline V gene lookup returns CDR1 SGHAT and CDR2 FQNNGV. This CDR3 has 13 residues. Trimming at V came to 6 bases and at J to 9 bases, leaving 4 bases not matched to a gene.

The gene calls are TRBV27 and TRBJ2-1, with a possible D match to TRBD2 (6 bases). The CDR3 covers 14 residues. Trimming left V 6 bases short and J 7 bases short, with 16 bases between. Germline V gene lookup returns CDR1 MNHEY and CDR2 SMNVEV (reference sequence). The CDR3 spells CASSQDRLVNEQFF. The CDR3, as DNA: TGTGCCAGCAGCCAGGATAGACTAGTGAATGAGCAGTTCTTC.

The rearrangement joins TRBV4-1 to TRBJ2-7, with 7 bases that match TRBD1. Trimming removed 6 bases from V and 0 bases from J; junction bases left unmatched: 11. The CDR3 contains 16 residues. Looked up from germline, CDR1 is MGHRA and CDR2 is YSYEKL. This CDR3 is CASRSDDRAISYEQYF. CDR3 bases: TGCGCCAGCAGGTCTGACGACAGGGCCATCTCCTACGAGCAGTACTTC.

The rearrangement links TRBV5-6 to TRBJ2-3, with 8 bases identical to TRBD2. CDR1 is SGHDT and CDR2 is YYEEEE in the germline V gene. V lost 5 bases to trimming and J lost 1 base; unmatched junction nucleotides: 6. This CDR3 contains 15 residues. In nucleotides, the CDR3 is TGTGCCAGCAGGGGAGGACTAGCAGGCACAGATACGCAGTATTTT. This codes for CASRGGLAGTDTQYF.

This clone was seen a single time. The V gene is TRBV6-5, the J gene TRBJ2-7; TRBD2 matches 10 bases. CDR1 is MNHEY and CDR2 is SVGAGI in the germline V gene. V trimming: 0 bases; J trimming: 5 bases; junction bases outside the gene matches: 4. The CDR3 covers 15 residues. The CDR3 loop is CASSYSGTSVHEQYF. The CDR3 region has the DNA TGTGCCAGCAGTTACTCCGGGACTAGCGTCCACGAGCAGTACTTC.

This chain connects TRBV6-5 to TRBJ1-2; D is possibly TRBD1 (6 bases). There are 16 residues in the CDR3. Germline V CDR1 and CDR2: MNHEY, SVGAGI. V dropped 2 bases and J dropped 3 bases, with 16 bases sitting between them. The CDR3 loop reads CASSYEKAGAYYGYTF. CDR3 sequence (DNA): TGTGCCAGCAGTTACGAGAAGGCAGGGGCTTACTATGGCTACACCTTC.

This CDR3 reads CASSAQPSGRAADTQYF. The CDR3 region has the DNA TGTGCCAGCAGTGCCCAGCCTAGCGGGAGGGCCGCAGATACGCAGTATTTT. The chain recombines TRBV27 with TRBJ2-3; 12 bases agree with TRBD2. The V gene end was trimmed by 5 bases and the J gene end by 4 bases; junction bases not matched to a gene: 10. CDR1 and CDR2 (germline): MNHEY, SMNVEV (reference sequence). This CDR3 has 17 residues.